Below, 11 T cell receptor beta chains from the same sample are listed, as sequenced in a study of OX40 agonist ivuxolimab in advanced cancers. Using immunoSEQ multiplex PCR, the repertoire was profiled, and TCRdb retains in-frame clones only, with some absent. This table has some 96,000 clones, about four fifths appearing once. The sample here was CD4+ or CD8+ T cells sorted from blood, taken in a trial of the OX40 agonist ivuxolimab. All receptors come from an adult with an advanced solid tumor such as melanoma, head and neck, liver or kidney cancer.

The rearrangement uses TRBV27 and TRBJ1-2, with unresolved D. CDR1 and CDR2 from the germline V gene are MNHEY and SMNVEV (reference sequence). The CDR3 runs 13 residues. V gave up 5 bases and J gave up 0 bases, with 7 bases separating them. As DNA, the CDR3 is TGTGCCAGCAGTCATAGTCCTAACTATGGCTACACCTTC. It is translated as CASSHSPNYGYTF.

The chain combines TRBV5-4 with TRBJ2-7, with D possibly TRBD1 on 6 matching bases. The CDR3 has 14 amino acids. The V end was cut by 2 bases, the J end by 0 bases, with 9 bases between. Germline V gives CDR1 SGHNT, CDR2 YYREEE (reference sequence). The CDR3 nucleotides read TGTGCCAGCAGCTTAAGCAGGGGCTCCTACGAGCAGTACTTC. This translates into CASSLSRGSYEQYF.

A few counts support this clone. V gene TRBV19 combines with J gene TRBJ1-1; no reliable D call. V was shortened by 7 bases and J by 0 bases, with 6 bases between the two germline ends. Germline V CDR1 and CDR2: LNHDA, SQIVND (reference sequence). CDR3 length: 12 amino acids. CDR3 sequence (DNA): TGTGCCAGTAAGAGGATGAACACTGAAGCTTTCTTT. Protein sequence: CASKRMNTEAFF.

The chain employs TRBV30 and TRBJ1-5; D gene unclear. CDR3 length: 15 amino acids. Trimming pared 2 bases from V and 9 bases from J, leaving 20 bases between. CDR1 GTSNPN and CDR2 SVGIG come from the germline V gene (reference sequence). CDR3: CAWSRGTSPPGPQHF. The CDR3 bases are TGTGCCTGGAGTCGGGGAACATCCCCCCCGGGGCCCCAGCATTTT.

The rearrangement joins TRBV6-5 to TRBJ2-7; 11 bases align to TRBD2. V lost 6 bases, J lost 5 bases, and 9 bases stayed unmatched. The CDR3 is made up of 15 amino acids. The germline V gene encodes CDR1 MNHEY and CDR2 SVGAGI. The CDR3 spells CASRPTSGRGHEQYF. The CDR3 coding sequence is TGTGCCAGCAGGCCTACTAGCGGGAGAGGCCACGAGCAGTACTTC.

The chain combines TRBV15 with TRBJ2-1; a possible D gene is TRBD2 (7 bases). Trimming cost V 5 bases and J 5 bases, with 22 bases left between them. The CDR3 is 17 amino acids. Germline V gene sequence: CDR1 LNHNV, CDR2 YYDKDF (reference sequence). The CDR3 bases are TGTGCCACCAGCGCACGGAGGGGCGGGGGCAGTCACAATGAGCAGTTCTTC. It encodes CATSARRGGGSHNEQFF.

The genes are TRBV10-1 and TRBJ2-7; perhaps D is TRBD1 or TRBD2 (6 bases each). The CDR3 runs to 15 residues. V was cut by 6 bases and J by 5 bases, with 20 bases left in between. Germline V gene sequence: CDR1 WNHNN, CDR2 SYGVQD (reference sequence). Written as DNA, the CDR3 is TGCGCCAGCAGCTGGGGGGCAGCTCTTTACCACGAGCAGTACTTC. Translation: CASSWGAALYHEQYF.

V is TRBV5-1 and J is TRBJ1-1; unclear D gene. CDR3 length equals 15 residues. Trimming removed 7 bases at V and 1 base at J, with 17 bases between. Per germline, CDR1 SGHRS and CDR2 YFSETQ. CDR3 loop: CASGSGLRGNTEAFF. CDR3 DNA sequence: TGCGCCAGCGGCTCTGGATTGCGGGGGAACACTGAAGCTTTCTTT.

Here the CDR3 reads CASSLVYRTGELFF. The DNA for the CDR3 is TGTGCCAGCAGTTTAGTTTATAGGACCGGGGAGCTGTTTTTT. This chain links TRBV28 with TRBJ2-2; D unclear. V lost 2 bases, J lost 5 bases, and 9 bases lay in between. This CDR3 spans 14 amino acids. Germline assignment: CDR1 MDHEN and CDR2 SYDVKM.

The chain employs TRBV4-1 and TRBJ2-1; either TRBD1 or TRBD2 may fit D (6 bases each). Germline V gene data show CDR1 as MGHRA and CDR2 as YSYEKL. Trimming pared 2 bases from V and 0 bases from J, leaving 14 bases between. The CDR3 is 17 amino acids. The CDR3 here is CASSQSFRGPSYNEQFF. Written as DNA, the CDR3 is TGCGCCAGCAGCCAATCCTTTCGGGGGCCCTCCTACAATGAGCAGTTCTTC.

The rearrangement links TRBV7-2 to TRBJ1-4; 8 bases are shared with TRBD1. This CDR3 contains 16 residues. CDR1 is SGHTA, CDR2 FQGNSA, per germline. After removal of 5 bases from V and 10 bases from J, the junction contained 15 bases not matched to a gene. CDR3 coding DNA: TGTGCCAGCAGCCCCCCAGAGGGCAGGGGGCGAGGAAAACTGTTTTTT. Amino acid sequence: CASSPPEGRGRGKLFF.